This T cell receptor beta chain was recorded in a study of OX40 agonist ivuxolimab in advanced cancers. This CDR3 comprises 14 residues. Germline CDR1 is LNHDA and CDR2 is SQIVND (reference sequence). After removal of 8 bases from V and 5 bases from J, the junction contained 8 bases not matched to a gene. Profiling relied on immunoSEQ multiplex PCR, and the TCRdb table lists in-frame clones only, not all of them. Of fewer than 85,000 clones in the sample, roughly nine tenths were seen once. Overall study findings and caveats: Average numbers of expanded clones were greater in CD8+ T cells than in CD4+.

Concerning this clone: No antigen is known for it.

The source material was CD4+ or CD8+ T cells sorted from blood, sampled in a trial of the OX40 agonist ivuxolimab. The TCR sequence derives from an adult with an advanced solid tumor such as melanoma, head and neck, liver or kidney cancer. The gene calls are TRBV19 and TRBJ2-1; 8 nucleotides line up with TRBD2. The CDR3, as DNA: TGTGCCAGTTCCCGGGGGGGAATCGACAATGAGCAGTTCTTC. As protein: CASSRGGIDNEQFF.